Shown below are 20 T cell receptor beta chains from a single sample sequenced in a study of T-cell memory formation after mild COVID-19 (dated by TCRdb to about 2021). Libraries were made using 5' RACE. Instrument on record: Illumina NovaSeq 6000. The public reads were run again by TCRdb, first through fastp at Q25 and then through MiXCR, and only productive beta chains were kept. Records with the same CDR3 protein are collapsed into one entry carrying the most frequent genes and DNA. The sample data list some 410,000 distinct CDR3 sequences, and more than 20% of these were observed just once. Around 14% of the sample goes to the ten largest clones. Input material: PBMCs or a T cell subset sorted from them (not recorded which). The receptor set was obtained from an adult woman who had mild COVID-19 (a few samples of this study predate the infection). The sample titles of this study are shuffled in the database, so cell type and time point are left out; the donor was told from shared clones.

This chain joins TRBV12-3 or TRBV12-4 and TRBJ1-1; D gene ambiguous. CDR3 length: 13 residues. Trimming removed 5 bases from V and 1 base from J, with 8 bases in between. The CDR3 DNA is TGTGCCAGCAGTCACACCAGGAACACTGAAGCTTTCTTT. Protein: CASSHTRNTEAFF.

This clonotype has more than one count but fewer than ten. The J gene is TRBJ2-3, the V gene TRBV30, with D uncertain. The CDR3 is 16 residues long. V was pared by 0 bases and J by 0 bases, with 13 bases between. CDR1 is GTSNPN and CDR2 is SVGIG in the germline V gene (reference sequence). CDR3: CAWSVGISLSTDTQYF. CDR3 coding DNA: TGTGCCTGGAGTGTAGGGATATCCCTTAGCACAGATACGCAGTATTTT.

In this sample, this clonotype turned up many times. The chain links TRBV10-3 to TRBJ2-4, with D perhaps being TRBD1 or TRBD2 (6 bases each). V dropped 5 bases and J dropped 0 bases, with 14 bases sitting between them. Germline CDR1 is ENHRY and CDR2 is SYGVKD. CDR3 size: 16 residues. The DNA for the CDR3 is TGTGCCATCAGTCCGACGGGGGCTCTAGCCAAAAACATTCAGTACTTC. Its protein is CAISPTGALAKNIQYF.

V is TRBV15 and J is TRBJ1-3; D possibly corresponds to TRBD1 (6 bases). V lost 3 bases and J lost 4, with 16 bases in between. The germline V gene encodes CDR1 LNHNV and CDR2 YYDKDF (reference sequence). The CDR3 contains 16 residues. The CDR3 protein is CATSSPTGARGNTIYF. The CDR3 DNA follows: TGTGCCACCAGCAGTCCCACGGGGGCGCGGGGAAACACCATATATTTT. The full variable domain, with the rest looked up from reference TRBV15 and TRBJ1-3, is DAMVIQNPRYQVTQFGKPVTLSCSQTLNHNVMYWYQQKSSQAPKLLFHYYDKDFNNEADTPDNFQSRRPNTSFCFLDIRSPGLGDTAMYLCATSSPTGARGNTIYFGEGSWLTVV.

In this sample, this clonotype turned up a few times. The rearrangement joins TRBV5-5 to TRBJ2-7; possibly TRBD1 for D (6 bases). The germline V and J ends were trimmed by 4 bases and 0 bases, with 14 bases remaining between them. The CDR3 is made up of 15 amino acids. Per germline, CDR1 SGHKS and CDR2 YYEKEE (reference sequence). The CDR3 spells CASSNPGQFSYEQYF. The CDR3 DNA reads TGTGCCAGCAGCAACCCCGGACAGTTCTCCTACGAGCAGTACTTC.

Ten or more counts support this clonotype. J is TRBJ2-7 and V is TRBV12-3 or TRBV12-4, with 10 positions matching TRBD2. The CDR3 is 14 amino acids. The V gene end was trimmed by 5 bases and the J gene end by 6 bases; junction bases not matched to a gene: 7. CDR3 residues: CASSPRTSGGEQYF. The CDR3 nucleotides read TGTGCCAGCAGTCCAAGGACTAGCGGCGGCGAGCAGTACTTC.

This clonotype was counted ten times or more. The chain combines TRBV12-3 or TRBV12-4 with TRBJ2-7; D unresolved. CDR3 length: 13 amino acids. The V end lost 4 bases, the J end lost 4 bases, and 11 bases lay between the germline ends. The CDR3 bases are TGTGCCAGCAGTTCCGCCGGCCGTTACGAGCAGTACTTC. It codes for CASSSAGRYEQYF.

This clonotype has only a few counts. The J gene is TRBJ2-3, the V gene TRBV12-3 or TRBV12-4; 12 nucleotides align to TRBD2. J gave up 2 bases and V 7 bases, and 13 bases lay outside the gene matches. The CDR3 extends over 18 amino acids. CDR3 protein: CASNQDFLAGGNTDTQYF. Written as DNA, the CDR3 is TGTGCCAGCAACCAGGATTTCCTAGCGGGGGGGAACACAGATACGCAGTATTTT.

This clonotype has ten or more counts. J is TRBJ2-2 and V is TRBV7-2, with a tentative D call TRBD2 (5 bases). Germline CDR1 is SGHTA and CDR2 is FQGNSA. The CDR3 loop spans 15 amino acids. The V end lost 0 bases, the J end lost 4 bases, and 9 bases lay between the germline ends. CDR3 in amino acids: CASSLAHSGTGELFF. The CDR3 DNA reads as TGTGCCAGCAGCTTAGCGCACAGCGGCACCGGGGAGCTGTTTTTT.

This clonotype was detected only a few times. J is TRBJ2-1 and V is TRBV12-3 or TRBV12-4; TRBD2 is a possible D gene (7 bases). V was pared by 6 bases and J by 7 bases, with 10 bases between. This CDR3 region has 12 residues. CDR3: CASRGGGNEQFF. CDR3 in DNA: TGTGCCAGCAGAGGGGGAGGGAATGAGCAGTTCTTC.

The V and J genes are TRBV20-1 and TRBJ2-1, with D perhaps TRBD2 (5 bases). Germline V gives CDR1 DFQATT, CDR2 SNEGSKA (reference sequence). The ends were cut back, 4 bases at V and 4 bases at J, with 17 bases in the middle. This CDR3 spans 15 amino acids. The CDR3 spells CSAKPPSTGYNEQFF. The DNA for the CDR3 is TGCAGTGCTAAACCTCCATCCACGGGGTACAATGAGCAGTTCTTC.

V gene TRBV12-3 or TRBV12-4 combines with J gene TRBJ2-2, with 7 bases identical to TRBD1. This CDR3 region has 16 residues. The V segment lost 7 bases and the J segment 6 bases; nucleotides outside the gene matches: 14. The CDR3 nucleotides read TGTGCCAGCACCTCCCGGGACAGCCTAACGGCCGGGGAGCTGTTTTTT. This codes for CASTSRDSLTAGELFF.

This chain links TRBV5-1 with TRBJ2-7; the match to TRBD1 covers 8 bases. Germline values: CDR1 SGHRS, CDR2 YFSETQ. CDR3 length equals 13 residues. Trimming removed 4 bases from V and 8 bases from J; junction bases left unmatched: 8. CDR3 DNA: TGCGCCAGCAGCCCCGGACAGGGATTGCAGCAGTACTTC. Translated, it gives CASSPGQGLQQYF.

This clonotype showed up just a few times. CDR3 DNA sequence: TGTGCCAGCAGCAGGGGACCGCTAGGCACCGGGGAGCTGTTTTTT. It translates to CASSRGPLGTGELFF. This chain uses TRBV5-5 with TRBJ2-2; the D gene could be TRBD1 or TRBD2 (5 bases each). V lost 4 bases and J 4 bases, leaving 14 bases between the germline ends. This CDR3 has 15 amino acids. Germline V gene lookup returns CDR1 SGHKS and CDR2 YYEKEE (reference sequence).

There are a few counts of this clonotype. The CDR3 region has the DNA TGTGCCAGCAGCTCCCCGTCCTTAGCGGGGGGCCAGGCATCCTACAATGAGCAGTTCTTC. The encoded protein is CASSSPSLAGGQASYNEQFF. V is TRBV7-3 and J is TRBJ2-1, with 10 positions matching TRBD2. V lost 4 bases and J lost 1; bases outside the gene matches: 16. Germline CDR1 SGHTA, CDR2 FQGTGA. This CDR3 region has 20 residues.

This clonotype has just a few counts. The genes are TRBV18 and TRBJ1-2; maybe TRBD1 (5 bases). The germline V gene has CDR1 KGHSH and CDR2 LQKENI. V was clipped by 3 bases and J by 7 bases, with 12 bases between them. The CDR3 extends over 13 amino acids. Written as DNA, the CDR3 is TGTGCCAGCTCACCTTTGGGACTGGGTGGCTACACCTTC. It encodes CASSPLGLGGYTF.

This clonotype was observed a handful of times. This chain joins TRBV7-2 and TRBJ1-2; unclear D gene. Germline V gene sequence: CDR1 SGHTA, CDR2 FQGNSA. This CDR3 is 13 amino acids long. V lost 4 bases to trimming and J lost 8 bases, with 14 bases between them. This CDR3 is CASSSTGARGYTF. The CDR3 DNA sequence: TGTGCCAGCAGCTCCACGGGCGCTAGAGGCTACACCTTC.

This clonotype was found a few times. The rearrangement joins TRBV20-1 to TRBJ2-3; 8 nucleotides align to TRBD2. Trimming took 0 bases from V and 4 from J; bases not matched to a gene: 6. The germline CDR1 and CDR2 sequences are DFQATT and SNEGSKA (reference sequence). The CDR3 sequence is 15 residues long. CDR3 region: CSARDWGAGADTQYF. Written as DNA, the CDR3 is TGCAGTGCTAGAGATTGGGGAGCGGGGGCAGATACGCAGTATTTT.

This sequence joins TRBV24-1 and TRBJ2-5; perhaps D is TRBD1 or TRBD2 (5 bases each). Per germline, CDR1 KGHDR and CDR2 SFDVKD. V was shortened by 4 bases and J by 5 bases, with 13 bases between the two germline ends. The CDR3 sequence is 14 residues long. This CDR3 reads CATSDRTREETQYF. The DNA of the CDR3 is TGTGCCACCAGTGACCGGACCAGGGAGGAGACCCAGTACTTC.

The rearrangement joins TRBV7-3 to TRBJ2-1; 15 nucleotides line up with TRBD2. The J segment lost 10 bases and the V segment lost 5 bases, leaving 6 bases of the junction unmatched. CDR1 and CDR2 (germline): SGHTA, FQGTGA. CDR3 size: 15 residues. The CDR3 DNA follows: TGTGCCAGCAGCCCCGGACTAGCGGGAGGGCGGGAGCAGTTCTTC. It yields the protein CASSPGLAGGREQFF.